The rows below give T cell receptor beta chains drawn from one sample of a study of cytomegalovirus exposure and HLA in healthy donors. Sequencing used immunoSEQ multiplex PCR; TCRdb keeps in-frame clones, though not all of them. The table lists 250,000 to 300,000 clones, approximately 85% of them singletons, with more than 1.5% in the top ten. Specimen: PBMCs. The receptors derive from a woman aged 40-49 years in good health and CMV-seropositive. CDR3s include the opening cysteine and the closing phenylalanine or tryptophan. The D gene is left open where the match is weak.

TRBD1 TRBJ2-5 TRBV5-6 CASSYRDSQETQYF
TRBD2 TRBJ2-1 TRBV4-1 CASSQDRLAGYYNEQFF
TRBD1 TRBJ2-2 TRBV11-1 CASSRFTGETGELFF
NA TRBJ2-2 TRBV11-2 CASSLETRNTGELFF
TRBD2 TRBJ2-3 TRBV9 CASNLAGGPADTQYF
TRBD2 TRBJ2-1 TRBV2 CASSVTSGGVGEQFF
NA TRBJ1-5 TRBV19 CATTGVGNQPQHF
TRBD1 TRBJ1-3 TRBV28 CASLTGYGNTIYF
TRBD1 TRBJ2-1 TRBV11-1 CASSSTGMRGNEQFF
TRBD1 TRBJ2-1 TRBV5-1 CASSPDRDRNDEQFF
TRBD1 TRBJ1-2 TRBV19 CASSIVGQEGRGYGYTF
NA TRBJ2-7 TRBV7-2 CASSPVAGGSYEQYF
TRBD1 TRBJ1-1 TRBV5-1 CASSMDRATEAFF
TRBD1 TRBJ1-4 TRBV28 CASSLTGGRNEKLFF
TRBD1 TRBJ1-1 TRBV6-5 CASSYTDRGSEAFF
TRBD2 TRBJ2-5 TRBV7-9 CASSAITGGQETQYF
TRBD2 TRBJ2-1 TRBV28 CASTSGSSYNEQFF
TRBD1 TRBJ2-1 TRBV29-1 CSSGQEVYNEQFF
NA TRBJ2-5 TRBV7-2 CASSLVGTKETQYF
TRBD1 TRBJ2-5 TRBV7-7 CASSRDREETQYF
NA TRBJ1-3 TRBV28 CASSLSPIQGSHSGNTIYF
NA TRBJ2-5 TRBV2 CASSEGGARETQYF
NA TRBJ2-7 TRBV7-9 CASSVGQGYEQYF